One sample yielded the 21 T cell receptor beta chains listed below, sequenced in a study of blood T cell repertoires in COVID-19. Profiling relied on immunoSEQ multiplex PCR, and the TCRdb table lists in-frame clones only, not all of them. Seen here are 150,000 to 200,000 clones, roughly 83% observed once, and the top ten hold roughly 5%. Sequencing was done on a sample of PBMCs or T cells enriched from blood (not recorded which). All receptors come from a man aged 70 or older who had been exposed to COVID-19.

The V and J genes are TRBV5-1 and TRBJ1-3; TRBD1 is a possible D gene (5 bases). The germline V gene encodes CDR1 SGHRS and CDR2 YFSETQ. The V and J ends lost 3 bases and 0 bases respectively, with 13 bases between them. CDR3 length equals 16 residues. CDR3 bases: TGCGCCAGCAGCTGGCGAATCAGGGTCTCTGGAAACACCATATATTTT. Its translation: CASSWRIRVSGNTIYF. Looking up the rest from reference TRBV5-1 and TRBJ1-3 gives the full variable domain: KAGVTQTPRYLIKTRGQQVTLSCSPISGHRSVSWYQQTPGQGLQFLFEYFSETQRNKGNFPGRFSGRQFSNSRSEMNVSTLELGDSALYLCASSWRIRVSGNTIYFGEGSWLTVV.

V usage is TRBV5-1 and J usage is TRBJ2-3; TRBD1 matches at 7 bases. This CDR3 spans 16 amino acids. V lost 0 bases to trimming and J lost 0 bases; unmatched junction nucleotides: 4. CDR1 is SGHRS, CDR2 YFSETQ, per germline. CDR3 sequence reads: CASSLEGGRSTDTQYF. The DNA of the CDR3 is TGCGCCAGCAGCTTGGAAGGGGGCCGGAGCACAGATACGCAGTATTTT.

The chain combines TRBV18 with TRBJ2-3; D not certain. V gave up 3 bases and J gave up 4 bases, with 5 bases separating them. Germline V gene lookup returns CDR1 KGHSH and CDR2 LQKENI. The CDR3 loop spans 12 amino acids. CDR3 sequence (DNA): TGTGCCAGCTCACCGGCCTCAGATACGCAGTATTTT. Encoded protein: CASSPASDTQYF.

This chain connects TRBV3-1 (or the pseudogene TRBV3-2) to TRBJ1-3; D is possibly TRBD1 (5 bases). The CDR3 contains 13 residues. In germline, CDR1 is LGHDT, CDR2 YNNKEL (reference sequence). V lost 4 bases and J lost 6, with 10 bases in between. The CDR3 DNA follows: TGTGCCAGCAGCCCCGACAGACTAAACACCATATATTTT. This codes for CASSPDRLNTIYF.

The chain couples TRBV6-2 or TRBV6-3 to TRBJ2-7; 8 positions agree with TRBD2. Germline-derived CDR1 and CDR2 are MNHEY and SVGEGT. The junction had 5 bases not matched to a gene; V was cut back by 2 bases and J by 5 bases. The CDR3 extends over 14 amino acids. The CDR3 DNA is TGTGCCAGCAGTTACAACGGGGGGGGAGACGAGCAGTACTTC. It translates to CASSYNGGGDEQYF.

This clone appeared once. The DNA of the CDR3 is TGTGCCACCAGCAGAGGTGGGACAGGGGGCGTCTCGGGGGAGTTCTTC. Amino acid sequence: CATSRGGTGGVSGEFF. The chain links TRBV15 to TRBJ2-1; 12 bases map to TRBD1. CDR1 and CDR2 from the germline V gene are LNHNV and YYDKDF (reference sequence). V lost 1 base, J lost 14 bases, and 12 bases stayed unmatched. CDR3 size: 16 residues.

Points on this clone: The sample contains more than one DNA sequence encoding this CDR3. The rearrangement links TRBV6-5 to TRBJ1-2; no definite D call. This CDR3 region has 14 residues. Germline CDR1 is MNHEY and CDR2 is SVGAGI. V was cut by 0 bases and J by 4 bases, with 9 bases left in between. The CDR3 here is CASSYSGLSYGYTF. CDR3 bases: TGTGCCAGCAGTTACTCTGGACTCAGCTATGGCTACACCTTC.

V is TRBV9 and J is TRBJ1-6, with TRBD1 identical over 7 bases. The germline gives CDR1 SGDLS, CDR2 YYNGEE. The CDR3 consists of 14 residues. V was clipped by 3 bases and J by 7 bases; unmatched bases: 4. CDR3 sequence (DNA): TGTGCCAGCAGCGCCGCACAGGGGAATTCACCCCTCCACTTT. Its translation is CASSAAQGNSPLHF.

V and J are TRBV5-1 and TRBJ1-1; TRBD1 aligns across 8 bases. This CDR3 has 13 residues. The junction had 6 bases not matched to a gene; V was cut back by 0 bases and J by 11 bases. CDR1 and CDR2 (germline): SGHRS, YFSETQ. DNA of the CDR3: TGCGCCAGCAGCTTGGGAGACAGGGGCCCCGCTTTCTTT. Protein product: CASSLGDRGPAFF.

CDR3 residues: CASSSRQTSPLHF. CDR3 DNA: TGTGCCAGCAGCTCCCGACAGACTTCACCCCTCCACTTT. The chain is built from TRBV7-9 and TRBJ1-6, with D possibly being TRBD1 (5 bases). The CDR3 spans 13 residues. In germline, CDR1 is SEHNR, CDR2 FQNEAQ (reference sequence). The V end was cut by 4 bases, the J end by 9 bases, with 10 bases between.

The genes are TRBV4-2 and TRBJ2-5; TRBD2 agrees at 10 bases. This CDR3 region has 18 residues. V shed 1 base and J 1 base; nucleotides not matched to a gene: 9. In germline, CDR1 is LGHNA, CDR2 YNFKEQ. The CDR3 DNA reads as TGTGCCAGCAGCCAAGGAGCGAGCGGGGGGGAAACCCAAGAGACCCAGTACTTC. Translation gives CASSQGASGGETQETQYF.

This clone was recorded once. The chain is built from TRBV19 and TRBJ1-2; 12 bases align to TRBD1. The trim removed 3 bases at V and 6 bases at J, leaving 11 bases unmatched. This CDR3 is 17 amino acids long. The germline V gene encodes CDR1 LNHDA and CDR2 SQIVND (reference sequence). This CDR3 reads CASSISPGQGAANGYTF. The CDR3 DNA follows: TGTGCCAGTAGTATTAGCCCGGGACAGGGGGCAGCAAATGGCTACACCTTC.

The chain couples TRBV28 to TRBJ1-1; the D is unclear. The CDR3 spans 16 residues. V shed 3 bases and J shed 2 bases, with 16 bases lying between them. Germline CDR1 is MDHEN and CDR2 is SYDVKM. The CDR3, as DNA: TGTGCCAGCAGTTTGGTCTCGCGGCAGCTAAACACTGAAGCTTTCTTT. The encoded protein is CASSLVSRQLNTEAFF.

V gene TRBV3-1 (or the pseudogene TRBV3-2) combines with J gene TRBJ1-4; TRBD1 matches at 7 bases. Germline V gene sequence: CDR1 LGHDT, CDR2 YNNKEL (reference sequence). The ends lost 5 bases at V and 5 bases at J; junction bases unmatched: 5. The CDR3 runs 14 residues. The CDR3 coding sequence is TGTGCCAGCAGCACCGGGACAGCGAATGAAAAACTGTTTTTT. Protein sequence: CASSTGTANEKLFF.

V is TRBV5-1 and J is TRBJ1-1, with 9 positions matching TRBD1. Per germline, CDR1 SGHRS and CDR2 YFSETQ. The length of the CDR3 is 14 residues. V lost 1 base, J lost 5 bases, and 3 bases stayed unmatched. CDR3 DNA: TGCGCCAGCAGCTTGACAGGGGGCGAAACTGAAGCTTTCTTT. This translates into CASSLTGGETEAFF.

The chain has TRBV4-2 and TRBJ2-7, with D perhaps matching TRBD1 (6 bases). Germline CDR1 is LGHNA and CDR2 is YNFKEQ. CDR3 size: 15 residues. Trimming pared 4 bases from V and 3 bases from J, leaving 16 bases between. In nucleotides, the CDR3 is TGTGCCAGCAGCCCAGAACCCGCAGGGGACTACGAGCAGTACTTC. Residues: CASSPEPAGDYEQYF.

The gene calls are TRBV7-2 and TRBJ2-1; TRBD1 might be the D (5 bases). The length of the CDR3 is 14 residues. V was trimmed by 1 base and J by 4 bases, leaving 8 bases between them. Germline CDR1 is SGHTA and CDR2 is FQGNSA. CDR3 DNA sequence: TGTGCCAGCAGCTTAGGGGGCGGTTACAATGAGCAGTTCTTC. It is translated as CASSLGGGYNEQFF.

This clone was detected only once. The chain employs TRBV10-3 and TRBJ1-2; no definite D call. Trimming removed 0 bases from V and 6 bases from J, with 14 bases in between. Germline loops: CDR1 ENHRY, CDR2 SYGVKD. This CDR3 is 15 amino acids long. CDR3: CAISESGQAKDGYTF. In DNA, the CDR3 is TGTGCCATCAGTGAGTCGGGCCAGGCTAAAGATGGCTACACCTTC.

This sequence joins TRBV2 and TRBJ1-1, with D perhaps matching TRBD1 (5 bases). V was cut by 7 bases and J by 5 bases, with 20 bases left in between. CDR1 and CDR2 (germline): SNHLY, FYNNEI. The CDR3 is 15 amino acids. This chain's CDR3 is CASTLRGFVGTEAFF. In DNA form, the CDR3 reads TGTGCCAGCACCCTTCGGGGGTTCGTCGGGACTGAAGCTTTCTTT.

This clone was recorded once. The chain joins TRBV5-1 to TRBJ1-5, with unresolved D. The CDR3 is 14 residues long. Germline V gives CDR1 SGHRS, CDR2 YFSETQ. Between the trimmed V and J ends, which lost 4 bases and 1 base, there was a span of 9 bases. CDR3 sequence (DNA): TGCGCCAGCAGCGCCGGGAACAGCAATCAGCCCCAGCATTTT. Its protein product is CASSAGNSNQPQHF.

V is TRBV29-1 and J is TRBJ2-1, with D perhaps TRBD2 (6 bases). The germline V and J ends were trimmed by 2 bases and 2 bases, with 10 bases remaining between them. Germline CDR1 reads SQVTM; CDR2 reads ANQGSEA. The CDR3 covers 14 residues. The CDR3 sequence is CSVERDLTYNEQFF. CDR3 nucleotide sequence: TGCAGCGTTGAAAGGGACTTGACCTACAATGAGCAGTTCTTC.